A selection of T cell receptor beta chains follows, all from one sample in a study of T-cell memory formation after mild COVID-19. TCRdb fed the 5' RACE reads into MiXCR, producing one record per CDR3 protein. The table has 200,000 to 250,000 distinct CDR3 sequences, roughly 15% seen once. The sample consisted of PBMCs or a T cell subset sorted from them (not recorded which). All receptors derive from a man between 18 and 35 years old who had mild COVID-19 (a few samples of this study predate the infection). Cell type and time point are not known. The CDR3 runs from the conserved cysteine through the conserved F or W. The D gene is left open where the match is weak. Size is stated for part of the rows, as once, few or many counts, or as a class when the clone is expanded.

clone_size j_call d_call v_call cdr3_nt cdr3_aa
few TRBJ2-7 TRBD1 TRBV12-3/TRBV12-4 TGTGCCAGCAGTTTTACAGGGGGCGCACAGTACTTC CASSFTGGAQYF
few TRBJ1-5 . TRBV7-2 TGTGCCAGCAGCTTTGGTAGTCGGGGCAATCAGCCCCAGCATTTT CASSFGSRGNQPQHF
few TRBJ1-3 . TRBV12-3/TRBV12-4 TGTGCCAGCAGTACGACACCTGGAAACACCATATATTTT CASSTTPGNTIYF
few TRBJ1-5 . TRBV29-1 TGCAGCGTCGGGGACAAAGTGTACCAGCCCCAGCATTTT CSVGDKVYQPQHF
. TRBJ1-3 . TRBV7-2 TGTGCCAGCAGCTTAGCCCAGGGAATTCTTGGAAACACCATATATTTT CASSLAQGILGNTIYF
few TRBJ1-1 . TRBV6-1 TGTGCCAGCAGTGGGTTGGGGCCCGAAGCTTTCTTT CASSGLGPEAFF
few TRBJ1-5 TRBD1 TRBV20-1 TGCAGTGCCTTAGCAGGACAGGGCAATCAGCCCCAGCATTTT CSALAGQGNQPQHF
. TRBJ1-6 . TRBV9 TGTGCCAGCAGCGCGGGCCGGGAGTATAATTCACCCCTCCACTTT CASSAGREYNSPLHF
. TRBJ1-1 . TRBV13 TGTGCCAGCAGTCGAGAGGGGAAGGGGAAGGTGAACACTGAAGCTTTCTTT CASSREGKGKVNTEAFF
many TRBJ1-5 . TRBV7-6 TGTGCCAGCAGCTTAGCAAACCAGCCCCAGCATTTT CASSLANQPQHF
few TRBJ2-1 TRBD1 TRBV7-3 TGTGCCAGCAGTCGGACAGGGAATGTCTATGAGCAGTTCTTC CASSRTGNVYEQFF
. TRBJ1-1 TRBD1 TRBV9 TGTGCCAGCAGCGCTCAGGGGGCTGGAGTCTCCGAAGCTTTCTTT CASSAQGAGVSEAFF
few TRBJ1-4 TRBD1 TRBV4-2 TGTGCCAGCAGCCAAGGGACAGGGGCCCAAAATGAAAAACTGTTTTTT CASSQGTGAQNEKLFF
. TRBJ1-3 TRBD1 TRBV9 TGTGCCAGCAGCGGGCGGGACAGGAGCTCTGGAAACACCATATATTTT CASSGRDRSSGNTIYF
. TRBJ1-2 . TRBV29-1 TGCAGCGTTGAAGGCTACACCTTC CSVEGYTF
many TRBJ2-2 TRBD1 TRBV5-1 TGCGCCAGCGGGGACAGTTACACCGGGGAGCTGTTTTTT CASGDSYTGELFF
. TRBJ2-7 TRBD2 TRBV6-5 TGTGCCAGCAGCCCAGCGGGACGGGGGTACGAGCAGTACTTC CASSPAGRGYEQYF
many TRBJ2-1 TRBD1 TRBV5-1 TGCGCCAGCAGCTTGAGGACAGGCTCGTACAATGAGCAGTTCTTC CASSLRTGSYNEQFF
. TRBJ2-1 . TRBV6-1 TGTGCCAGCAGTGGACTGACCTCAGGGAGTGAGCAGTTCTTC CASSGLTSGSEQFF
. TRBJ1-2 . TRBV5-1 TGCGCCAGCAGTGAACCGGGCTATGGCTACACCTTC CASSEPGYGYTF
once TRBJ1-2 . TRBV6-5 TGTGCCAGCAGGGACGCAACAGGTTCCTATGGCTACACCTTC CASRDATGSYGYTF
. TRBJ2-3 TRBD1 TRBV5-1 TGCGCCAGCAGCTTGGCGGGACAGGGAGATACGCAGTATTTT CASSLAGQGDTQYF
. TRBJ2-3 . TRBV24-1 TGTGCCACCAGTGACCCCCCGGGACCCCCTCGGGCTACGCAGTATTTT CATSDPPGPPRATQYF
. TRBJ2-1 TRBD1 TRBV7-2 TGTGCCAGCAGCCGGGGACAGAATCTGGATGAGCAGTTCTTC CASSRGQNLDEQFF
many TRBJ1-1 . TRBV5-1 TGCGCCAGCAGCCTTTCCGGGACGAACACTGAAGCTTTCTTT CASSLSGTNTEAFF
. TRBJ2-1 . TRBV6-5 TGTGCCAGCAGTTATTCCCGGCCGGATGAGCAGTTCTTC CASSYSRPDEQFF
few TRBJ1-6 . TRBV7-2 TGTGCCAGCAGCTCGGACGGGGGGTTAGGAAATTCACCCCTCCACTTT CASSSDGGLGNSPLHF
. TRBJ1-2 . TRBV7-6 TGTGCCAGCAGCTGGAGTCAGGGGAGTGACTATGGCTACACCTTC CASSWSQGSDYGYTF
few TRBJ1-1 . TRBV18 TGTGCCAGCTCACCGTCCAGGGAGGAAGCTTTCTTT CASSPSREEAFF
. TRBJ2-1 TRBD2 TRBV20-1 TGCAGTCCCTCGGGGAGGTCGGGGGGGCACTACAATGAGCAGTTCTTC CSPSGRSGGHYNEQFF
few TRBJ2-4 . TRBV7-2 TGTGCCAGCAGCATCCTACAAGGAAACATTCAGTACTTC CASSILQGNIQYF
few TRBJ2-7 . TRBV10-3 TGTGCCATCAGGGACAGCTACGAGCAGTACTTC CAIRDSYEQYF
many TRBJ2-3 TRBD1 TRBV5-1 TGCGCCAGCAGCCGACTTCTTTCGGGACAGGGCACAGATACGCAGTATTTT CASSRLLSGQGTDTQYF
. TRBJ1-1 . TRBV6-6 TGTGCCAGCAGTTACGGATTAGGACTTATGAACACTGAAGCTTTCTTT CASSYGLGLMNTEAFF
. TRBJ2-5 TRBD1 TRBV4-3 TGCGCCAGCAGCCTCACCGGGACAGCGCAAGAGACCCAGTACTTC CASSLTGTAQETQYF
few TRBJ2-3 . TRBV10-3 TGTGCCATCAGTGTGAACACAGATACGCAGTATTTT CAISVNTDTQYF
. TRBJ2-3 . TRBV18 TGTGCCAGCTCACCACCGCCCGGGTACACAGATACGCAGTATTTT CASSPPPGYTDTQYF
few TRBJ2-1 TRBD1 TRBV5-1 TGCGCCAGCAGCTTGAGATCTGGACAGGGGTCCAATGAGCAGTTCTTC CASSLRSGQGSNEQFF
few TRBJ2-7 . TRBV7-8 TGTGCCAGCAGCCAAAGGACGCCTCTGCTCTCCTACGAGCAGTACTTC CASSQRTPLLSYEQYF
many TRBJ1-4 TRBD1 TRBV11-3 TGTGCCAGCAGCTTAGATCGGACAGGGAATGAAAAACTGTTTTTT CASSLDRTGNEKLFF
. TRBJ1-5 TRBD1 TRBV5-6 TGTGCCAGCAGCTCCCGGGACAGGGGGTTCCGAGGAGGTCAGCCCCAGCATTTT CASSSRDRGFRGGQPQHF
many TRBJ2-5 TRBD2 TRBV5-1 TGCGCCAGCAGACCAGGTTTGCGGGGGGGCGGAGGAGAGACCCAGTACTTC CASRPGLRGGGGETQYF
. TRBJ2-5 TRBD2 TRBV29-1 TGCAGCGGTGATAGCGGGGGGGCTGGAGAGACCCAGTACTTC CSGDSGGAGETQYF
. TRBJ1-1 . TRBV5-6 TGTGCCAGCAGCTTGAACTTCGAAGCTTTCTTT CASSLNFEAFF
. TRBJ2-3 . TRBV5-1 TGCGCCAGTCTGAACCGAGCCTCGTCGTATACGCAGTATTTT CASLNRASSYTQYF
few TRBJ2-1 TRBD2 TRBV12-3/TRBV12-4 TGTGCCAGCAGTCTAGCGGGGGGAAACAATGAGCAGTTCTTC CASSLAGGNNEQFF
. TRBJ2-7 TRBD1 TRBV11-2 TGTGCCAGCAGCGCGCTACGACAGGGGGCTTACGAGCAGTACTTC CASSALRQGAYEQYF
. TRBJ2-2 . TRBV7-9 TGTGCCTCCCTGGCGCCAGCGAACACCGGGGAGCTGTTTTTT CASLAPANTGELFF